This TCR beta chain was observed in a study of T cell responses to AZD1222 COVID-19 vaccine. Study information: Recipients boosted at about 4 weeks or about 12 weeks are pooled. Overall study results and limits: Females outnumbered males among donors, who were mostly white British; clonal diversity was possibly underestimated. Targets within unmutated variant regions were reportedly found for nearly half of spike-specific TCRs.

Some clones are missing from TCRdb's copy, which holds only in-frame ones; the method was immunoSEQ multiplex PCR. The repertoire holds 120,000 or so clones, with about 87% as singletons. About this clone itself: What it recognizes is unknown.

The TCR was taken from an adult in good health. Sequenced here: peripheral blood, sampled on day 0 of AZD1222 vaccination.

The CDR3 sequence is CASGSTGDYNSPLHF. CDR3 sequence (DNA): TGTGCCAGCGGGAGTACGGGAGACTATAATTCACCCCTCCACTTT. The chain is built from TRBV28 and TRBJ1-6; D ambiguous. CDR3 length equals 15 residues. Germline CDR1 reads MDHEN; CDR2 reads SYDVKM. Trimming took off 8 bases at V and 3 bases at J, with 14 bases between the two ends.